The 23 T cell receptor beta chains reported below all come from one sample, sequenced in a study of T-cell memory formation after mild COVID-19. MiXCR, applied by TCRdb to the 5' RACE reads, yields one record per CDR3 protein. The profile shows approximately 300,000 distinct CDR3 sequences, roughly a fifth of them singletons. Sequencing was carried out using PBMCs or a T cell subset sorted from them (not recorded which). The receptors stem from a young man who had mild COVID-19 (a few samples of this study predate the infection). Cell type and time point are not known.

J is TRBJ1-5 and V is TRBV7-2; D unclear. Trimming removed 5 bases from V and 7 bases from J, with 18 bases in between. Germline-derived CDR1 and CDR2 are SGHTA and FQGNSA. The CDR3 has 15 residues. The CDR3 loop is CASSPQSGSGQPQHF. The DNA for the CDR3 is TGTGCCAGCAGCCCCCAATCAGGTAGTGGCCAGCCCCAGCATTTT.

CDR3 DNA: TGTGCCAGCAGCCCGGACAGGGGAGGAGATACGCAGTATTTT. It codes for CASSPDRGGDTQYF. This sequence joins TRBV7-2 and TRBJ2-3, with 9 bases lining up with TRBD1. The CDR3 spans 14 residues. Germline V CDR1 and CDR2: SGHTA, FQGNSA. J gave up 5 bases and V 5 bases, and 5 bases lay outside the gene matches.

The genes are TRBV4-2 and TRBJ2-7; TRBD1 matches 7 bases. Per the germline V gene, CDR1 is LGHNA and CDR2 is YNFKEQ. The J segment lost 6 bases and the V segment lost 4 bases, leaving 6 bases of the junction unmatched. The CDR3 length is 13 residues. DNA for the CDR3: TGTGCCAGCAGCCGGGACAGAAACTTCGAGCAGTACTTC. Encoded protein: CASSRDRNFEQYF.

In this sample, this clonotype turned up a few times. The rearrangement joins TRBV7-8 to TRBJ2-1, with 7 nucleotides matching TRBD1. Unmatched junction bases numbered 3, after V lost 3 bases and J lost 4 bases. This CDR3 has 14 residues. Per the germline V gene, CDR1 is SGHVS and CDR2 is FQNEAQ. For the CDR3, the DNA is TGTGCCAGCAGCTTTAGACAGGGATACAATGAGCAGTTCTTC. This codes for CASSFRQGYNEQFF.

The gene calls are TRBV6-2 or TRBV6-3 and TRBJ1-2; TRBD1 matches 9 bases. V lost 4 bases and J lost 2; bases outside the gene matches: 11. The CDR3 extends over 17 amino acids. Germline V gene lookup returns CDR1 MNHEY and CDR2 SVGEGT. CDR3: CASSLLLGTGPNYGYTF. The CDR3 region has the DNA TGTGCCAGCAGTTTACTTCTCGGGACAGGGCCCAACTATGGCTACACCTTC.

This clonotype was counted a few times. The CDR3 region has the DNA TGTGCCAGCAGCTTGGGACTAGCGGGGGGCCGGACGCATGAGCAGTTCTTC. As protein: CASSLGLAGGRTHEQFF. The chain joins TRBV7-3 to TRBJ2-1, with TRBD2 identical over 15 bases. Germline assignment: CDR1 SGHTA and CDR2 FQGTGA. There are 17 residues in the CDR3. V dropped 3 bases and J dropped 8; count of bases not matched to a gene: 8.

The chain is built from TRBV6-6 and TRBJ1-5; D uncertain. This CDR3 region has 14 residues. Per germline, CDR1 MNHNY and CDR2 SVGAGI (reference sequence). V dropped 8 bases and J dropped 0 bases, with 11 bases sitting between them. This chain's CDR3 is CASVQTLSNQPQHF. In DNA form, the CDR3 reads TGTGCCAGCGTCCAGACGCTTAGCAATCAGCCCCAGCATTTT.

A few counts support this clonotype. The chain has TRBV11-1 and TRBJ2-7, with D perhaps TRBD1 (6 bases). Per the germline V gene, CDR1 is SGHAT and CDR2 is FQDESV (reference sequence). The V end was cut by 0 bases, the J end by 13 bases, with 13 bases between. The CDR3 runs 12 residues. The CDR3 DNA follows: TGTGCCAGCAGCTTAGCGAGGACAGAACCTTACTTC. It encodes CASSLARTEPYF.

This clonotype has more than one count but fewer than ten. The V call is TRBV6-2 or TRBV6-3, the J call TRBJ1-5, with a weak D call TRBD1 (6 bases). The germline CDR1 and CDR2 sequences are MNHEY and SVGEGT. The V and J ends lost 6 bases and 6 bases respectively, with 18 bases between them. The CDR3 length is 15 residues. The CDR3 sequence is CASSLPGRGAQPQHF. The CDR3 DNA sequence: TGTGCCAGCAGCCTCCCGGGCCGGGGGGCTCAGCCCCAGCATTTT.

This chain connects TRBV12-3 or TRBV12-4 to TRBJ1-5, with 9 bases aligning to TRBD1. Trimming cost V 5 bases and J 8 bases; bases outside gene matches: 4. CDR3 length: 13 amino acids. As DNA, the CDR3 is TGTGCCAGCAGTGGGGACAGGGTTGAGCCCCAGCATTTT. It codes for CASSGDRVEPQHF.

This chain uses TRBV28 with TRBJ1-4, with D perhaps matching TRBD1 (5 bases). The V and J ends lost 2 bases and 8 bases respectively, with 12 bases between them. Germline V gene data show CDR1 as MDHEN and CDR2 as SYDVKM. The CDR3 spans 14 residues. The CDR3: CASSLILGEEKLFF. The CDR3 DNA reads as TGTGCCAGCAGTTTAATTTTGGGGGAGGAAAAACTGTTTTTT.

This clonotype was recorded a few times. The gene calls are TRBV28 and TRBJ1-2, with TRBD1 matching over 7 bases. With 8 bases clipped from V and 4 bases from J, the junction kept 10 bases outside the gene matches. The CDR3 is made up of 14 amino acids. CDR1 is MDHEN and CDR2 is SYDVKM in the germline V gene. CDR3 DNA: TGTGCCAGCGGAATCGAGACAGGGTCCTATGGCTACACCTTC. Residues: CASGIETGSYGYTF.

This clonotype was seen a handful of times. CDR3 sequence reads: CASSLDLGGGQTQYF. CDR3 nucleotides: TGTGCCAGCAGCTTAGATCTCGGAGGAGGGCAGACCCAGTACTTC. The chain joins TRBV11-2 to TRBJ2-5; weak D call: TRBD2 (6 bases). The V gene's germline CDR1 is SGHAT and CDR2 FQNNGV. The V end was cut by 0 bases, the J end by 6 bases, with 14 bases between. The CDR3 contains 15 residues.

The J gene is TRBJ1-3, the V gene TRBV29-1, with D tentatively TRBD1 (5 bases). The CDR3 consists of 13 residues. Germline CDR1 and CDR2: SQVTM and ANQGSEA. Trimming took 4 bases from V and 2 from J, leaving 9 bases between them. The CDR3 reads CSVAQGTGNTIYF. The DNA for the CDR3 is TGCAGCGTTGCTCAGGGTACTGGAAACACCATATATTTT. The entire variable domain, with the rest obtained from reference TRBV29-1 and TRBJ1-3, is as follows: SAVISQKPSRDICQRGTSLTIQCQVDSQVTMMFWYRQQPGQSLTLIATANQGSEATYESGFVIDKFPISRPNLTFSTLTVSNMSPEDSSIYLCSVAQGTGNTIYFGEGSWLTVV.

CDR3 DNA sequence: TGTGCCAGCAGCGTAGGTGTGTATTCACCCCTCCACTTT. This sequence encodes CASSVGVYSPLHF. The chain has TRBV9 and TRBJ1-6; D not resolved. V was shortened by 0 bases and J by 8 bases, with 6 bases between the two germline ends. From germline, CDR1 is SGDLS and CDR2 YYNGEE. The CDR3 sequence is 13 residues long.

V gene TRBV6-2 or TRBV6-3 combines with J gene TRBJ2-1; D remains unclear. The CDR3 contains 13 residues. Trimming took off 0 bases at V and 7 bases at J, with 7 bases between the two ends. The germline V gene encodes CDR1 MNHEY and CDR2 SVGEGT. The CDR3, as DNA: TGTGCCAGCAGTTACTCGTCGTCGAATGAGCAGTTCTTC. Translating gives CASSYSSSNEQFF.

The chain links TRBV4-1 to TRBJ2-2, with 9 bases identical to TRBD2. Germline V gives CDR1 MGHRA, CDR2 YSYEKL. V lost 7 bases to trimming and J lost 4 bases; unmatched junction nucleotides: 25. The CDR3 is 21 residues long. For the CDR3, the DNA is TGCGCCAGCACCCCAAGATCGGTGGCTCTAGCGGGGCCCCGGGGCACCGGGGAGCTGTTTTTT. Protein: CASTPRSVALAGPRGTGELFF.

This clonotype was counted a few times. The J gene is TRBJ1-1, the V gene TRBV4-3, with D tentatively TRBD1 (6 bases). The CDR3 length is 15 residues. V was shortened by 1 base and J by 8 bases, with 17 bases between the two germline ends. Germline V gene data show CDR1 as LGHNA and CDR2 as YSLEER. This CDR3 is CASSQGSTGMTEAFF. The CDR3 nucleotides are TGCGCCAGCAGCCAAGGTAGCACAGGGATGACGGAAGCTTTCTTT.

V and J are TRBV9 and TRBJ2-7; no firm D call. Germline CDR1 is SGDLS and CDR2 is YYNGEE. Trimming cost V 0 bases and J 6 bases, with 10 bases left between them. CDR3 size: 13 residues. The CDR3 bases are TGTGCCAGCAGCGTAGAAGGCGACGGCGAGCAGTACTTC. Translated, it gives CASSVEGDGEQYF.

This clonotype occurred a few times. CDR3 sequence: CSGADHSSRADTQYF. The CDR3 nucleotides are TGCAGCGGGGCTGACCACAGTTCCCGGGCAGATACGCAGTATTTT. The V and J genes are TRBV29-1 and TRBJ2-3; D gene ambiguous. V lost 7 bases and J 4 bases, leaving 21 bases between the germline ends. This CDR3 spans 15 amino acids. Germline V CDR1 and CDR2: SQVTM, ANQGSEA.

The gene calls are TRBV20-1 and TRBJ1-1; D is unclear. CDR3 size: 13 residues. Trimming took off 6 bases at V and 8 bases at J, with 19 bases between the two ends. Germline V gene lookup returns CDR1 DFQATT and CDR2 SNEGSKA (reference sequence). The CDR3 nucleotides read TGCAGTGCCGTGGTATACCCGGGGAGGGAAGCTTTCTTT. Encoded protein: CSAVVYPGREAFF.

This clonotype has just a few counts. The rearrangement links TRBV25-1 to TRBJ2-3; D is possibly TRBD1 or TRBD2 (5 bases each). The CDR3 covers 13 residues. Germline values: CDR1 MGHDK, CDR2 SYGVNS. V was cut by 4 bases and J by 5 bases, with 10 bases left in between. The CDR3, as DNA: TGTGCCAGCAGTGCCCGTGGGGGAGATACGCAGTATTTT. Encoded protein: CASSARGGDTQYF.

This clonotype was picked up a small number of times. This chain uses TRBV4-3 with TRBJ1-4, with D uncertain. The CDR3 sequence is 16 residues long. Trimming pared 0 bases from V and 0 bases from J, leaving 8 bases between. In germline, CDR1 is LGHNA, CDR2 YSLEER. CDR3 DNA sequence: TGCGCCAGCAGCCAAGATAGAGCAGCAACTAATGAAAAACTGTTTTTT. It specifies CASSQDRAATNEKLFF.